This section outlines one T cell receptor (beta chain) sequence together with its context. This clone was detected only a few times. The antigen it recognizes is unknown. No quality values exist for individual bases; no much larger clone is one base distant. Deep-resolution immunoSEQ TCR-beta sequencing was performed on DNA from uncultured naive and memory CD4+ T cells. Concerning the study's data processing: During preprocessing, nonproductive sequences were removed, along with CDR3s that did not begin with C, did not end with F or W, or were shorter than 7 amino acids. Cultured and uncultured naive and memory CD4+ repertoires were searched for CDR3s previously identified as spike- and CEF-reactive. CDR3 homology was measured as pairwise Levenshtein distance, computed with the stringdist R package after trimming three terminal residues from each end. In its TCRdb copy, this immuneACCESS table keeps in-frame sequences only and misses some clones. Where compared with another copy, unresolved V genes explain less than half of these, and the others have no known cause. V and J calls and clone size are given by that table; D and trimming were obtained from the DNA. The sample table shows about 59,000 clones, and just over 85% are seen once. Around 1.5% of the sample rests with the top ten.

CD4+ T cells from unexposed donors were collected before the COVID-19 pandemic (2011-2018). Naive and memory CD4+ T cells were separated from cryopreserved PBMCs by first enriching for CD4 and then performing EasySep naive CD4+ T cell enrichment. The leukapheresis product used for the unexposed donors was purchased from a commercial source. PBMCs were isolated from leukapheresis product or whole blood by Ficoll-Paque PLUS gradient centrifugation. PBMCs were either used fresh in the expansion assay or cryopreserved at -140 degrees C. The QIAamp Micro DNA Kit was used to extract genomic DNA from the CD4+ T cells. The sample belongs to a study of CD4 T cells in relation to SARS-CoV-2 and coronaviruses (dated by TCRdb to the early 2020s). Context from the whole study: Patient-derived lymphoblastoid cell lines were used to map the HLA restriction of shared crossreactive spike epitopes. Memory CD4+ T cell crossreactivity between SARS-CoV-2 and common cold coronavirus spike proteins was assessed at the TCR clonotype level in the study. Samples from a few pre-COVID donors and the naive versus memory experiments were sequenced with the Adaptive Biotechnologies TCR-sequencing kit; other data were Illumina-based. A different, Illumina-based TCR-beta assay was used to sequence expansion assays from other donors in the study. What the work shows at the level of the full study, not this receptor alone: Small numbers of patients and of tested TCRs were a limitation of the study. Because the crossreactivity analysis focused on spike protein, crossreactivity against other viral proteins was not assessed. No donor contributed both pre-pandemic and post-infection samples, which limited tracing the source of pre-existing responses. Naive versus memory sequencing indicated that memory recall responses, rather than primary responses primed during culture, are detected by the assay. In roughly two thirds of donors, memory CD4+ clonotypes turned up that crossrecognized SARS-CoV-2 and at least one common cold coronavirus spike. Crossreactive clones showed significantly weaker SARS-CoV-2-driven expansion than monoreactive clones, consistent with antigenic imprinting.

Reading from cysteine to phenylalanine, the CDR3 counts 15 amino acids. Only the CDR3 region is kept as DNA, spanning 45 bases read in frame from base 1. Trimmed from V: 5 bases; trimmed from J: 4 bases; junction bases lacking a gene match: 4. The germline V gene encodes CDR1 SEHNR and CDR2 FQNEAQ (reference sequence). Sequencing input: memory CD4+ T cells from PBMCs. The intended sense of this specimen's cell subset or site label: memory (non-naive) CD4+ T cells. This receptor was identified in a human donor in good health. The chain uses TRBV7-9 and TRBJ2-2; 10 middle bases align to TRBD2. The CDR3 protein sequence reads: CASSPGLASTGELFF. In nucleotide form, the sequence is TGTGCCAGCAGCCCGGGACTAGCGAGCACCGGGGAGCTGTTTTTT.